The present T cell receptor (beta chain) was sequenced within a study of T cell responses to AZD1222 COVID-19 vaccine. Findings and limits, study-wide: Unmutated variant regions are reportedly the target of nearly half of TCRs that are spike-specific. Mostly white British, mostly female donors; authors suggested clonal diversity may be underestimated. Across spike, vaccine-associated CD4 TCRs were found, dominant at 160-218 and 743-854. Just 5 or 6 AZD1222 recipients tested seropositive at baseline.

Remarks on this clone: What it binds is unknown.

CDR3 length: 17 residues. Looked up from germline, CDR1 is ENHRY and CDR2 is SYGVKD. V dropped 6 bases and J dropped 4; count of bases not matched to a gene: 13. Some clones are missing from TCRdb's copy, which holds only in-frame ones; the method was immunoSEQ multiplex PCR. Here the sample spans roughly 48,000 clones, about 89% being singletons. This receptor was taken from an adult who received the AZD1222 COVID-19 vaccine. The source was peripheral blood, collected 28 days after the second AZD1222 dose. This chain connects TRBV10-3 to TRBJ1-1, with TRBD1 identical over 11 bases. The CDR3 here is CAISGGQGAPFATEAFF. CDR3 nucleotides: TGTGCCATCAGCGGCGGACAGGGGGCACCGTTCGCCACTGAAGCTTTCTTT.